This TCR beta chain stems from a study of OX40 agonist ivuxolimab in advanced cancers. CDR3 length: 19 amino acids. Trimming cost V 0 bases and J 2 bases, with 17 bases left between them. Per the germline V gene, CDR1 is SGHDN and CDR2 is FVKESK. Only in-frame clones appear in the TCRdb table, and some are missing; sequencing was by immunoSEQ multiplex PCR. Of about 110,000 clones in the sample, approximately 90% were seen once. The TCR sequence derives from an adult with an advanced solid tumor such as melanoma, head and neck, liver or kidney cancer. This material consisted of CD4+ or CD8+ T cells sorted from blood, taken in a trial of the OX40 agonist ivuxolimab. The chain is built from TRBV14 and TRBJ1-6, with D perhaps matching TRBD1 (6 bases). CDR3 DNA sequence: TGTGCCAGCAGCCAAGATGGCAGGGGCCCTTGGACCTATAATTCACCCCTCCACTTT. Residues: CASSQDGRGPWTYNSPLHF.